Below, one TCR beta chain is given with its context. This table comes from immunoSEQ multiplex PCR, and its TCRdb copy is limited to in-frame clones, with some not included. The sample contains just under 65,000 clones, around three quarters of which appear only once. This sample was included in a study of blood T cell repertoires in COVID-19. Overall study context: Specimens from acute and convalescent COVID-19 originated in the United States, Italy and Spain. T cells, B-cell-depleted T cells, or PBMCs provided the cDNA or gDNA that served as material.

This CDR3 comprises 14 residues. Germline CDR1 and CDR2: LGHDT and YNNKEL (reference sequence). Trimming left V 1 base short and J 1 base short, with 4 bases between. The receptor's source is a human donor in a cohort sampled during active COVID-19. This sequence joins TRBV3-1 (or the pseudogene TRBV3-2) and TRBJ2-2; D remains ambiguous. Input material: peripheral blood. The CDR3, as DNA: TGTGCCAGCAGCCAAGTAGAGAACACCGGGGAGCTGTTTTTT. Encoded protein: CASSQVENTGELFF.